This T cell receptor beta chain stems from a study of T cell responses to AZD1222 COVID-19 vaccine. The sample holds one count of this clone. Sequencing was performed with immunoSEQ multiplex PCR; in TCRdb, only in-frame clones are kept and a portion is missing. Seen here are some 85,000 clones, 75% to 90% observed once, and the top ten hold 24%. The CDR3 extends over 14 amino acids. The germline V and J ends were trimmed by 1 base and 0 bases, with 7 bases remaining between them. Germline CDR1 LNHNV, CDR2 YYDKDF (reference sequence). This sample comprised peripheral blood, obtained on day 0 of AZD1222 vaccination. The chain joins TRBV15 to TRBJ2-7; D is undetermined. This clonotype was sampled from an adult in good health. The CDR3 DNA reads as TGTGCCACCAGCAGAGGTGGGAACTCCTACGAGCAGTACTTC. Translating it yields CATSRGGNSYEQYF.